This TCR beta chain was profiled in a study of spatial heterogeneity in lung cancer. Turning to the study itself: Taken at a median of around 2 years after resection, follow-up PBMC samples underwent sequencing when available.

This clonotype was detected ten times or more. Time point reported: blood at routine non-recurrence follow-up after resection. Trimming stripped 0 bases from V and 0 bases from J, with 0 bases between. Germline CDR1 is WNHNN and CDR2 is SYGVQD (reference sequence). CDR3 length: 12 amino acids. Using its own MiXCR run on the 5' RACE reads, TCRdb lists one record per CDR3 protein. The repertoire holds tens of thousands of distinct CDR3 sequences, with approximately 8% as singletons. This clonotype originated in a male donor with early-stage non-small cell lung cancer. The specimen was PBMCs, collected at follow-up. V and J are TRBV10-1 and TRBJ2-7; D unresolved. The CDR3 reads CASSESSYEQYF. The CDR3 DNA is TGCGCCAGCAGTGAGTCCTCCTACGAGCAGTACTTC.